The 27 T cell receptor beta chains below were found in one sample sequenced in a study of T cell responses to AZD1222 COVID-19 vaccine. Generated by immunoSEQ multiplex PCR, the TCRdb table keeps only in-frame clones and is missing some. The data contain 95,000 to 100,000 clones, around 87% of them seen just once; the ten biggest clones take up about 9.4%. Sequencing used peripheral blood, obtained 28 days after the second AZD1222 dose. These receptors all stem from an adult who received the AZD1222 COVID-19 vaccine.

This sequence joins TRBV5-4 and TRBJ2-5; D is unclear. The germline V gene encodes CDR1 SGHNT and CDR2 YYREEE (reference sequence). The CDR3 has 14 amino acids. V was cut by 0 bases and J by 2 bases, with 8 bases left in between. CDR3: CASSLGWGQETQYF. For the CDR3, the DNA is TGTGCCAGCAGCTTGGGATGGGGTCAAGAGACCCAGTACTTC. Full variable domain (missing parts from reference TRBV5-4 and TRBJ2-5): ETGVTQSPTHLIKTRGQQVTLRCSSQSGHNTVSWYQQALGQGPQFIFQYYREEENGRGNFPPRFSGLQFPNYSSELNVNALELDDSALYLCASSLGWGQETQYFGPGTRLLVL.

In nucleotides, the CDR3 is TGTGCCAGCTGGAACCGGGACAGGGGAACTGAAGCTTTCTTT. This codes for CASWNRDRGTEAFF. The gene calls are TRBV19 and TRBJ1-1; TRBD1 matches at 10 bases. Looked up from germline, CDR1 is LNHDA and CDR2 is SQIVND (reference sequence). The CDR3 consists of 14 residues. V was clipped by 9 bases and J by 5 bases; unmatched bases: 9.

The rearrangement uses TRBV7-9 and TRBJ2-7; 9 positions agree with TRBD2. Per germline, CDR1 SEHNR and CDR2 FQNEAQ (reference sequence). After removal of 2 bases from V and 6 bases from J, the junction contained 5 bases not matched to a gene. The CDR3 has 14 amino acids. As DNA, the CDR3 is TGTGCCAGCAGCTTATCTAGCGGGGTTAGCGAGCAGTACTTC. It codes for CASSLSSGVSEQYF.

J is TRBJ1-3 and V is TRBV5-1; maybe TRBD1 (5 bases). CDR3 length: 14 residues. Trimming pared 1 base from V and 2 bases from J, leaving 7 bases between. CDR1 SGHRS and CDR2 YFSETQ come from the germline V gene. This CDR3 is CASSLSGPGNTIYF. CDR3 nucleotide sequence: TGCGCCAGCAGCTTGTCAGGGCCTGGAAACACCATATATTTT. Complete variable domain (other parts from reference TRBV5-1 and TRBJ1-3): KAGVTQTPRYLIKTRGQQVTLSCSPISGHRSVSWYQQTPGQGLQFLFEYFSETQRNKGNFPGRFSGRQFSNSRSEMNVSTLELGDSALYLCASSLSGPGNTIYFGEGSWLTVV.

The chain recombines TRBV5-1 with TRBJ1-1; D is undetermined. The CDR3 extends over 14 amino acids. Trimming stripped 2 bases from V and 0 bases from J, with 8 bases between. CDR1 is SGHRS, CDR2 YFSETQ, per germline. CDR3: CASSFWGMNTEAFF. The CDR3 DNA reads as TGCGCCAGCAGCTTCTGGGGAATGAACACTGAAGCTTTCTTT.

This rearrangement joins TRBV7-8 to TRBJ2-1; 9 bases line up with TRBD1. V was clipped by 3 bases and J by 10 bases; unmatched bases: 10. Germline CDR1 is SGHVS and CDR2 is FQNEAQ. The CDR3 contains 15 residues. The DNA for the CDR3 is TGTGCCAGCAGCTTCTTGGACAGGGGTTCGGGAGAGCAGTTCTTC. Residues: CASSFLDRGSGEQFF.

J is TRBJ2-6 and V is TRBV4-1; no firm D call. Per the germline V gene, CDR1 is MGHRA and CDR2 is YSYEKL. The germline V and J ends were trimmed by 0 bases and 0 bases, with 12 bases remaining between them. This CDR3 has 18 amino acids. CDR3 nucleotide sequence: TGCGCCAGCAGCCAAGAAAGGGCCAGCAGCTCTGGGGCCAACGTCCTGACTTTC. Its protein is CASSQERASSSGANVLTF.

CDR3 protein: CASSLVGVTRRGYNEQFF. The DNA of the CDR3 is TGTGCCAGCAGCTTAGTGGGGGTCACTAGGAGGGGGTACAATGAGCAGTTCTTC. The chain employs TRBV7-2 and TRBJ2-1; either TRBD1 or TRBD2 may fit D (6 bases each). V was trimmed by 1 base and J by 4 bases, leaving 20 bases between them. Germline CDR1 and CDR2: SGHTA and FQGNSA. This CDR3 has 18 amino acids.

The V gene is TRBV28, the J gene TRBJ2-7; D remains ambiguous. The CDR3 runs 13 residues. Germline CDR1 reads MDHEN; CDR2 reads SYDVKM. V gave up 5 bases and J gave up 3 bases, with 11 bases separating them. CDR3 in amino acids: CASSPPGYYEQYF. CDR3 nucleotide sequence: TGTGCCAGCAGTCCCCCCGGGTACTACGAGCAGTACTTC.

V is TRBV28 and J is TRBJ2-7; a possible D gene is TRBD2 (5 bases). The germline V gene encodes CDR1 MDHEN and CDR2 SYDVKM. V lost 5 bases to trimming and J lost 1 base, with 12 bases between them. The CDR3 runs to 14 residues. The CDR3 loop reads CASSLDGVSYEQYF. CDR3 bases: TGTGCCAGCAGTCTGGACGGGGTTTCCTACGAGCAGTACTTC.

This chain connects TRBV28 to TRBJ1-3, with D hard to call. CDR1 and CDR2 from the germline V gene are MDHEN and SYDVKM. The CDR3 extends over 16 amino acids. Trimming took off 4 bases at V and 0 bases at J, with 13 bases between the two ends. CDR3 in DNA: TGTGCCAGCAGTTCCCCGACGGAAGGCTCTGGAAACACCATATATTTT. Translated, it gives CASSSPTEGSGNTIYF. Full variable domain (missing parts from reference TRBV28 and TRBJ1-3): DVKVTQSSRYLVKRTGEKVFLECVQDMDHENMFWYRQDPGLGLRLIYFSYDVKMKEKGDIPEGYSVSREKKERFSLILESASTNQTSMYLCASSSPTEGSGNTIYFGEGSWLTVV.

The rearrangement links TRBV4-1 to TRBJ2-1; no firm D call. The CDR3 extends over 18 amino acids. The V end was cut by 0 bases, the J end by 1 base, with 16 bases between. Per germline, CDR1 MGHRA and CDR2 YSYEKL. CDR3 region: CASSQDFGFGFSYNEQFF. In DNA form, the CDR3 reads TGCGCCAGCAGCCAAGATTTTGGTTTTGGGTTTTCCTACAATGAGCAGTTCTTC.

The chain is built from TRBV27 and TRBJ2-7, with TRBD2 as a possible D gene (5 bases). Germline lookup yields CDR1 MNHEY and CDR2 SMNVEV (reference sequence). The CDR3 spans 15 residues. The V gene lost 0 bases and the J gene lost 5 bases, with 14 bases spanning the gap. CDR3 in DNA: TGTGCCAGCAGTTTATCGTGGCTCACGGGGAACGAGCAGTACTTC. This gives the protein CASSLSWLTGNEQYF.

The chain joins TRBV10-3 to TRBJ2-1, with 7 bases fitting TRBD2. This CDR3 is built from 16 residues. The trim removed 4 bases at V and 0 bases at J, leaving 6 bases unmatched. Germline V lookup: CDR1 ENHRY, CDR2 SYGVKD. The CDR3 sequence is CAISATRTSSYNEQFF. Here the CDR3 DNA reads TGTGCCATCAGTGCGACTAGGACTAGCTCCTACAATGAGCAGTTCTTC.

This rearrangement joins TRBV3-1 (or the pseudogene TRBV3-2) to TRBJ1-4; 7 nucleotides match TRBD1. Losses at the gene ends were 1 base for V and 1 base for J; bases not matched to a gene: 9. This CDR3 region has 18 residues. Looked up from germline, CDR1 is LGHDT and CDR2 is YNNKEL (reference sequence). CDR3 amino acids: CASSQGRQGGRTNEKLFF. CDR3 nucleotides: TGTGCCAGCAGCCAAGGGCGGCAGGGGGGGAGAACTAATGAAAAACTGTTTTTT.

This clone occurred a few times. The genes are TRBV5-5 and TRBJ2-7; possibly TRBD1 or TRBD2 for D (5 bases each). V was shortened by 7 bases and J by 3 bases, with 14 bases between the two germline ends. Germline V gene sequence: CDR1 SGHKS, CDR2 YYEKEE (reference sequence). This CDR3 region has 13 residues. CDR3 region: CASESGRLYEQYF. The CDR3 DNA sequence: TGTGCCAGCGAATCGGGACGGCTCTACGAGCAGTACTTC. The complete variable domain, with remaining parts taken from reference TRBV5-5 and TRBJ2-7, reads DAGVTQSPTHLIKTRGQQVTLRCSPISGHKSVSWYQQVLGQGPQFIFQYYEKEERGRGNFPDRFSARQFPNYSSELNVNALLLGDSALYLCASESGRLYEQYFGPGTRLTVT.

The chain is built from TRBV28 and TRBJ1-5; no clear D gene. Deletions cut 6 bases from V and 6 bases from J, with 15 bases between. The CDR3 length is 14 residues. Germline V CDR1 and CDR2: MDHEN, SYDVKM. The CDR3 reads CASRVPGEAQPQHF. The CDR3 DNA reads as TGTGCCAGCAGGGTCCCCGGGGAGGCTCAGCCCCAGCATTTT.

The CDR3 DNA reads as TGTGCCAGCAGCTTATTTAGGGATCAGCCCCAGCATTTT. Translation gives CASSLFRDQPQHF. The chain carries TRBV7-2 and TRBJ1-5; no firm D call. Deletions cut 2 bases from V and 5 bases from J, with 7 bases between. The CDR3 is 13 residues long. Germline loops: CDR1 SGHTA, CDR2 FQGNSA.

The chain links TRBV9 to TRBJ1-4; perhaps TRBD1 as D (5 bases). The CDR3 loop spans 15 amino acids. Trimming cost V 4 bases and J 4 bases, with 14 bases left between them. CDR1 is SGDLS and CDR2 is YYNGEE in the germline V gene. In DNA, the CDR3 is TGTGCCAGCAGCCCACTCAGGGAATTTAATGAAAAACTGTTTTTT. It translates to CASSPLREFNEKLFF.

The chain links TRBV7-3 to TRBJ2-7, with D unclear. Germline-derived CDR1 and CDR2 are SGHTA and FQGTGA. This CDR3 spans 13 amino acids. V was pared by 3 bases and J by 3 bases, with 9 bases between. This chain's CDR3 is CASSFASGYEQYF. The CDR3 DNA reads TGTGCCAGCAGCTTCGCATCGGGCTACGAGCAGTACTTC. The full variable domain, with the rest looked up from reference TRBV7-3 and TRBJ2-7, is GAGVSQTPSNKVTEKGKYVELRCDPISGHTALYWYRQSLGQGPEFLIYFQGTGAADDSGLPNDRFFAVRPEGSVSTLKIQRTERGDSAVYLCASSFASGYEQYFGPGTRLTVT.

The rearrangement uses TRBV28 and TRBJ2-7; D unresolved. Germline CDR1 is MDHEN and CDR2 is SYDVKM. The germline V and J ends were trimmed by 6 bases and 3 bases, with 9 bases remaining between them. The CDR3 covers 12 residues. The CDR3 coding sequence is TGTGCCAGCAGGGACGTAAACTACGAGCAGTACTTC. The encoded protein is CASRDVNYEQYF.

The chain combines TRBV4-2 with TRBJ2-7, with 15 nucleotides matching TRBD2. The CDR3 length is 18 residues. CDR1 and CDR2 from the germline V gene are LGHNA and YNFKEQ. The ends lost 1 base at V and 0 bases at J; junction bases unmatched: 4. The CDR3 spells CASSQGGLAGGRSYEQYF. In nucleotides, the CDR3 is TGTGCCAGCAGCCAAGGGGGACTAGCGGGGGGCCGCTCCTACGAGCAGTACTTC.

This clone was recorded a few times. The rearrangement joins TRBV19 to TRBJ2-2; D ambiguous. Germline loops: CDR1 LNHDA, CDR2 SQIVND (reference sequence). The CDR3 covers 12 residues. Deletions cut 7 bases from V and 6 bases from J, with 9 bases between. The CDR3 is CASIKGAGELFF. CDR3 nucleotides: TGTGCCAGTATAAAGGGCGCCGGGGAGCTGTTTTTT.

The rearrangement uses TRBV21-1 and TRBJ2-1. TRBV21-1 is termed a pseudogene. The CDR3 sequence is 16 residues long. CDR3 nucleotide sequence: TGTGCCAGCAGCAAAGATAGAGGACCAAACGGGAATGAGCAGTTCTTC. Protein product: CASSKDRGPNGNEQFF.

In DNA, the CDR3 is TGTGCCAGCAGTGGGTTCCAGGGGGCGAATTCACCCCTCCACTTT. Its translation: CASSGFQGANSPLHF. The V call is TRBV25-1, the J call TRBJ1-6; 8 bases are shared with TRBD1. V lost 4 bases to trimming and J lost 7 bases; unmatched junction nucleotides: 6. This CDR3 comprises 15 residues. In germline, CDR1 is MGHDK, CDR2 SYGVNS.

V gene TRBV5-5 combines with J gene TRBJ1-4; weak D call: TRBD1 (6 bases). CDR3 length: 17 amino acids. CDR1 is SGHKS, CDR2 YYEKEE, per germline (reference sequence). V gave up 0 bases and J gave up 1 base, with 13 bases separating them. CDR3 in amino acids: CASSLVGRGLTNEKLFF. DNA for the CDR3: TGTGCCAGCAGCTTGGTAGGCAGGGGCCTAACTAATGAAAAACTGTTTTTT.

This clone was seen ten or more times. This rearrangement joins TRBV6-5 to TRBJ1-6; D remains ambiguous. The CDR3 runs 14 residues. The V gene lost 8 bases and the J gene lost 11 bases, with 19 bases spanning the gap. Germline lookup yields CDR1 MNHEY and CDR2 SVGAGI. The CDR3 region has the DNA TGTGCCAGCGGACTAGGTTCGCGGGGTGCACCCCTCCACTTT. Its protein product is CASGLGSRGAPLHF.